This T cell receptor (beta chain) was profiled in a study of blood T cells in healthy people across ages. The CDR3 spans 14 residues. Trimming took off 6 bases at V and 8 bases at J, with 16 bases between the two ends. In germline, CDR1 is LNHDA, CDR2 SQIVND (reference sequence). Points on this clonotype: The antigen remains undetermined.

Ranging in age from roughly 6 to 100, the donors were healthy Caucasian individuals from Russia. The authors isolated at least 6 million PBMCs per sample. Study-wide findings and caveats: Roughly linear declines in TCR beta diversity per million T cells occurred with age. Diversity of TCR beta correlated strongly with naive T cell percentage.

Sample-barcoded 5' priming and a J-beta primer mix drove a second PCR of roughly 6 to 12 cycles. TCRdb re-called the 5' RACE reads with MiXCR, one entry per CDR3 protein. The sample records 790,000 or so distinct CDR3 sequences, around 45% being singletons. The chain links TRBV19 to TRBJ1-4; no clear D gene. The TCR originated in an elderly man in good health. Source material: blood. The CDR3 DNA sequence: TGTGCCAGTAGCGCTACATCAAGAAACGAAAAACTGTTTTTT. Translating gives CASSATSRNEKLFF. Supplemented by reference TRBV19 and TRBJ1-4, the full variable domain reads DGGITQSPKYLFRKEGQNVTLSCEQNLNHDAMYWYRQDPGQGLRLIYYSQIVNDFQKGDIAEGYSVSREKKESFPLTVTSAQKNPTAFYLCASSATSRNEKLFFGSGTQLSVL.